This TCR beta chain appears in the sequencing data of a study of T cell responses to AZD1222 COVID-19 vaccine. Repertoires were generated with immunoSEQ multiplex PCR, while TCRdb's copy carries only in-frame clones and drops some. This table has over 100,000 clones, 93% appearing once. From germline, CDR1 is MNHEY and CDR2 SMNVEV (reference sequence). The V and J ends lost 7 bases and 7 bases, in that order; junction bases with no gene match: 12. This CDR3 is built from 14 residues. This clone was seen more than once but under ten times. The chain couples TRBV27 to TRBJ2-7, with 8 positions matching TRBD1. The source material was peripheral blood, sampled on day 0 of AZD1222 vaccination. This TCR was sampled from an adult in good health. The CDR3 here is CASKPAGGSEEQYF. In nucleotides, the CDR3 is TGTGCCAGCAAACCGGCAGGGGGCTCGGAAGAGCAGTACTTC.